These 26 T cell receptor beta chains were sequenced from one sample in a study of T cells in tumors after PD-1 blockade. Produced via immunoSEQ multiplex PCR; TCRdb's table is partial and in-frame only. The top ten clones hold more than 10% of a sample with 20,000 to 30,000 clones, about 82% of them seen once. The source material was PBMCs, sampled after anti-PD-1 treatment. The receptor set was obtained from a human donor with basal cell carcinoma.

This chain uses TRBV19 with TRBJ2-6, with D unresolved. Germline values: CDR1 LNHDA, CDR2 SQIVND (reference sequence). Trimming left V 5 bases short and J 9 bases short, with 11 bases between. The CDR3 runs 13 residues. The CDR3 sequence: CASSLPGHNVLTF. The DNA of the CDR3 is TGTGCCAGTAGTCTTCCCGGGCACAACGTCCTGACTTTC. Combining the CDR3 with reference TRBV19 and TRBJ2-6 gives the whole variable domain DGGITQSPKYLFRKEGQNVTLSCEQNLNHDAMYWYRQDPGQGLRLIYYSQIVNDFQKGDIAEGYSVSREKKESFPLTVTSAQKNPTAFYLCASSLPGHNVLTFGAGSRLTVL.

This chain links TRBV3-1 (or the pseudogene TRBV3-2) with TRBJ1-1, with D maybe TRBD1 (6 bases). With 4 bases removed from V and 1 base from J, the gap between germline ends came to 7 bases. The V gene's germline CDR1 is LGHDT and CDR2 YNNKEL (reference sequence). This CDR3 has 13 amino acids. CDR3 coding DNA: TGTGCCAGCAGCCTCAGGGGGAACACTGAAGCTTTCTTT. Its protein is CASSLRGNTEAFF.

The count of this clone is one. The chain has TRBV7-8 and TRBJ1-5; 9 positions match TRBD1. Germline lookup yields CDR1 SGHVS and CDR2 FQNEAQ. This CDR3 is built from 16 residues. The V segment lost 5 bases and the J segment 4 bases; nucleotides outside the gene matches: 9. CDR3 protein: CASSPLGGQGNQPQHF. CDR3 nucleotides: TGTGCCAGCAGCCCCCTCGGGGGACAGGGTAATCAGCCCCAGCATTTT.

The chain uses TRBV24-1 and TRBJ2-1, with TRBD2 matching over 12 bases. The CDR3 consists of 17 residues. CDR1 and CDR2 from the germline V gene are KGHDR and SFDVKD. Trimming removed 5 bases from V and 7 bases from J; junction bases left unmatched: 11. The CDR3 coding sequence is TGTGCCACCAGTGCAGTGGCTAGCGGGGGGGGCTTAAATGAGCAGTTCTTC. It encodes CATSAVASGGGLNEQFF.

The chain carries TRBV11-1 and TRBJ1-1; perhaps TRBD1 as D (5 bases). The CDR3 extends over 16 amino acids. The germline V and J ends were trimmed by 0 bases and 0 bases, with 11 bases remaining between them. CDR1 is SGHAT and CDR2 is FQDESV in the germline V gene (reference sequence). CDR3 nucleotide sequence: TGTGCCAGCAGCTTAGCGGGGCCGGGGCTGAACACTGAAGCTTTCTTT. It yields the protein CASSLAGPGLNTEAFF.

J is TRBJ1-1 and V is TRBV18; maybe TRBD1 (5 bases). Germline CDR1 and CDR2: KGHSH and LQKENI. The CDR3 sequence is 13 residues long. With 4 bases removed from V and 5 bases from J, the gap between germline ends came to 11 bases. This CDR3 reads CASSLGGETEAFF. The CDR3 region has the DNA TGTGCCAGCTCACTGGGGGGAGAGACTGAAGCTTTCTTT.

The chain couples TRBV5-1 to TRBJ1-1, with TRBD1 identical over 11 bases. V lost 4 bases to trimming and J lost 4 bases; unmatched junction nucleotides: 9. The CDR3 sequence is 16 residues long. Germline-derived CDR1 and CDR2 are SGHRS and YFSETQ. This CDR3 reads CASSLTGGTGGTEAFF. CDR3 coding DNA: TGCGCCAGCAGCCTAACTGGTGGGACAGGGGGCACTGAAGCTTTCTTT.

The chain is built from TRBV5-1 and TRBJ1-1; 10 bases match TRBD1. CDR1 and CDR2 (germline): SGHRS, YFSETQ. This CDR3 is 16 amino acids long. The V and J ends lost 3 bases and 4 bases, in that order; junction bases with no gene match: 9. The CDR3: CASSSRQGAVSTEAFF. Written as DNA, the CDR3 is TGCGCCAGCAGCTCTAGACAGGGGGCGGTTAGCACTGAAGCTTTCTTT.

V gene TRBV30 combines with J gene TRBJ2-1, with 11 bases aligning to TRBD2. Germline lookup yields CDR1 GTSNPN and CDR2 SVGIG (reference sequence). With 3 bases clipped from V and 5 bases from J, the junction kept 6 bases outside the gene matches. The CDR3 loop spans 15 amino acids. The CDR3 loop reads CAWSQLAGVNNEQFF. CDR3 bases: TGTGCCTGGAGCCAACTAGCGGGGGTTAACAATGAGCAGTTCTTC. The whole variable domain, filled in from reference TRBV30 and TRBJ2-1, reads SQTIHQWPATLVQPVGSPLSLECTVEGTSNPNLYWYRQAAGRGLQLLFYSVGIGQISSEVPQNLSASRPQDRQFILSSKKLLLSDSGFYLCAWSQLAGVNNEQFFGPGTRLTVL.

The chain combines TRBV19 with TRBJ1-4; 11 bases are a match to TRBD1. V shed 8 bases, J shed 7 bases, and the junction held 3 bases outside the gene matches. The CDR3 length is 13 residues. Germline assignment: CDR1 LNHDA and CDR2 SQIVND (reference sequence). CDR3 coding DNA: TGTGCCAGTTCGGACAGGGGGCTTGAAAAACTGTTTTTT. It codes for CASSDRGLEKLFF. The full variable domain, completed using reference TRBV19 and TRBJ1-4, is DGGITQSPKYLFRKEGQNVTLSCEQNLNHDAMYWYRQDPGQGLRLIYYSQIVNDFQKGDIAEGYSVSREKKESFPLTVTSAQKNPTAFYLCASSDRGLEKLFFGSGTQLSVL.

V usage is TRBV28 and J usage is TRBJ1-5, with TRBD1 matching 7 bases. Germline V CDR1 and CDR2: MDHEN, SYDVKM. V shed 5 bases, J shed 2 bases, and the junction held 12 bases outside the gene matches. The CDR3 covers 17 residues. DNA of the CDR3: TGTGCCAGCAGTCAATTCTACAGGGGTAGGGGCAATCAGCCCCAGCATTTT. Translation gives CASSQFYRGRGNQPQHF.

This clone showed up just once. V usage is TRBV6-4 and J usage is TRBJ2-3; D perhaps matches TRBD2 (5 bases). This CDR3 contains 14 residues. Trimming pared 3 bases from V and 4 bases from J, leaving 11 bases between. CDR1 MRHNA and CDR2 SNTAGT come from the germline V gene. CDR3 sequence reads: CASSDPRDPDTQYF. The DNA for the CDR3 is TGTGCCAGCAGTGATCCGAGGGATCCAGATACGCAGTATTTT.

The chain links TRBV2 to TRBJ1-5; D may be TRBD1 (5 bases). V was pared by 6 bases and J by 7 bases, with 16 bases between. CDR3 length: 14 amino acids. CDR1 is SNHLY, CDR2 FYNNEI, per germline. As DNA, the CDR3 is TGTGCCAGCAGGCGGACGCAGGGCGGGCAGCCCCAGCATTTT. Protein sequence: CASRRTQGGQPQHF.

This chain's CDR3 is CAGKTWTGGLGYTF. CDR3 DNA: TGTGCCGGCAAGACCTGGACAGGGGGCCTTGGCTACACCTTC. This chain joins TRBV30 and TRBJ1-2; 11 bases fit TRBD1. V was pared by 8 bases and J by 7 bases, with 12 bases of the junction left unmatched. Germline V lookup: CDR1 GTSNPN, CDR2 SVGIG (reference sequence). The CDR3 is made up of 14 amino acids.

V gene TRBV7-9 combines with J gene TRBJ2-1; TRBD2 aligns across 9 bases. With V trimmed by 1 base and J by 4 bases, 5 bases remained unmatched. Germline V lookup: CDR1 SEHNR, CDR2 FQNEAQ (reference sequence). The CDR3 contains 16 residues. CDR3 loop: CASSLVSGGHYNEQFF. CDR3 DNA: TGTGCCAGCAGCTTAGTGAGCGGGGGGCATTACAATGAGCAGTTCTTC.

This chain joins TRBV5-6 and TRBJ2-5; 13 nucleotides line up with TRBD2. V lost 4 bases and J lost 3; bases outside the gene matches: 3. The V gene's germline CDR1 is SGHDT and CDR2 YYEEEE. The CDR3 is 15 amino acids. This CDR3 is CASSLGLAGKETQYF. DNA of the CDR3: TGTGCCAGCAGCCTGGGACTAGCGGGAAAAGAGACCCAGTACTTC.

The DNA for the CDR3 is TGTGCCAGCTCCCTCAGCGACAGGGGAGGCAATCAGCCCCAGCATTTT. Amino acids: CASSLSDRGGNQPQHF. The chain links TRBV18 to TRBJ1-5; TRBD1 matches at 8 bases. Losses at the gene ends were 6 bases for V and 2 bases for J; bases not matched to a gene: 9. The CDR3 has 16 amino acids. From germline, CDR1 is KGHSH and CDR2 LQKENI.

The CDR3 nucleotides read TGTGCCAGCAGTGTGGGACAGCTGGGCTATGGCTACACCTTC. This codes for CASSVGQLGYGYTF. V is TRBV2 and J is TRBJ1-2; 7 bases are shared with TRBD1. There are 14 residues in the CDR3. The V and J ends lost 4 bases and 4 bases, in that order; junction bases with no gene match: 6. In germline, CDR1 is SNHLY, CDR2 FYNNEI.

The V and J genes are TRBV6-1 and TRBJ1-5; D gene uncertain. Trimming removed 2 bases at V and 3 bases at J, with 11 bases between. Germline V gene sequence: CDR1 MNHNS, CDR2 SASEGT. The CDR3 sequence is 15 residues long. The DNA of the CDR3 is TGTGCCAGCAGTGAATCCGGGAACGCCAATCAGCCCCAGCATTTT. This gives the protein CASSESGNANQPQHF.

The CDR3 sequence: CASSAQDTQYF. The CDR3 bases are TGTGCCAGCAGTGCACAAGATACGCAGTATTTT. The chain recombines TRBV25-1 with TRBJ2-3; D uncertain. The CDR3 spans 11 residues. Germline V lookup: CDR1 MGHDK, CDR2 SYGVNS. Trimming left V 4 bases short and J 5 bases short, with 4 bases between.

The chain links TRBV3-1 (or the pseudogene TRBV3-2) to TRBJ1-1, with D maybe TRBD1 (5 bases). The germline V gene has CDR1 LGHDT and CDR2 YNNKEL (reference sequence). Trimming took off 3 bases at V and 6 bases at J, with 8 bases between the two ends. CDR3 length equals 12 residues. The CDR3 DNA sequence: TGTGCCAGCAGCCAGGTAGGGGCTGAAGCTTTCTTT. Its protein product is CASSQVGAEAFF.

This clone was observed a few times. The chain carries TRBV4-2 and TRBJ1-6; D ambiguous. Trimming stripped 0 bases from V and 7 bases from J, with 16 bases between. Germline CDR1 is LGHNA and CDR2 is YNFKEQ. This CDR3 is 17 amino acids long. CDR3 amino acids: CASSQDQAPPSNSPLHF. In DNA, the CDR3 is TGTGCCAGCAGCCAAGATCAAGCTCCCCCGAGCAATTCACCCCTCCACTTT.

The V and J genes are TRBV11-1 and TRBJ2-5, with D unclear. V lost 1 base, J lost 0 bases, and 6 bases lay in between. Per germline, CDR1 SGHAT and CDR2 FQDESV (reference sequence). CDR3 length: 14 residues. CDR3 nucleotides: TGTGCCAGCAGCTTAGGGCCGTACCAAGAGACCCAGTACTTC. Translated: CASSLGPYQETQYF.

This clone was found once. The rearrangement links TRBV12-5 to TRBJ1-6; 8 positions agree with TRBD1. This CDR3 region has 20 residues. V shed 1 base and J 0 bases; nucleotides not matched to a gene: 11. CDR1 LGHNT and CDR2 FRNRAP come from the germline V gene. The CDR3 coding sequence is TGTGCTAGTGGTTTGGAAAAAACGGACAGGGTGAGCTCCTATAATTCACCCCTCCACTTT. Protein sequence: CASGLEKTDRVSSYNSPLHF.

V usage is TRBV11-3 and J usage is TRBJ1-1; D is unresolved. Trimming took 5 bases from V and 3 from J, leaving 16 bases between them. Germline CDR1 and CDR2: SGHNT and YENEEA. The CDR3 extends over 15 amino acids. CDR3 sequence (DNA): TGTGCCAGCAGCGTCGAAGGGATTCAGGACACTGAAGCTTTCTTT. Its protein product is CASSVEGIQDTEAFF.

The chain employs TRBV2 and TRBJ2-5; TRBD2 is a possible D gene (6 bases). CDR3 length equals 15 residues. In germline, CDR1 is SNHLY, CDR2 FYNNEI. V was trimmed by 4 bases and J by 1 base, leaving 13 bases between them. CDR3 in amino acids: CASSVAGTTQETQYF. DNA of the CDR3: TGTGCCAGCAGTGTGGCGGGAACTACCCAAGAGACCCAGTACTTC.